This TCR beta chain was sequenced during a study of T cell changes during pregnancy in multiple sclerosis. This CDR3 is built from 16 residues. Germline loops: CDR1 SGHVS, CDR2 FQNEAQ. V dropped 3 bases and J dropped 8; count of bases not matched to a gene: 13. Sequencing used immunoSEQ multiplex PCR; TCRdb keeps in-frame clones, though not all of them. The repertoire holds tens of thousands of clones, with roughly 87% as singletons. The rearrangement uses TRBV7-8 and TRBJ2-3; TRBD2 matches 8 bases. The source was CD8+ T cells from peripheral blood mononuclear cells, collected before pregnancy. The receptor's source is a female donor with multiple sclerosis, enrolled in a pregnancy study. The CDR3 nucleotides read TGTGCCAGCAGCTTTTTTTCGGGGGGGTCCACACGTACGCAGTATTTT. The encoded protein is CASSFFSGGSTRTQYF.